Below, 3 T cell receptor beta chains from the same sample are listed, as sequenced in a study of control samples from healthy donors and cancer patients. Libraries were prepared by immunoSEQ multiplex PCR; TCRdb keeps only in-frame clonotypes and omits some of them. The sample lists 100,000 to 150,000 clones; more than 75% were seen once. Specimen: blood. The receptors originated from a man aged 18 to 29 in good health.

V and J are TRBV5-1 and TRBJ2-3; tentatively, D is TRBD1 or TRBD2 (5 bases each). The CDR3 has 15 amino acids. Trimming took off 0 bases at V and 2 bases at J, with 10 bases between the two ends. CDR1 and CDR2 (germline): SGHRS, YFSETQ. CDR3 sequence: CASSLAGGATDTQYF. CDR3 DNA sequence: TGCGCCAGCAGCTTGGCTGGGGGAGCCACAGATACGCAGTATTTT.

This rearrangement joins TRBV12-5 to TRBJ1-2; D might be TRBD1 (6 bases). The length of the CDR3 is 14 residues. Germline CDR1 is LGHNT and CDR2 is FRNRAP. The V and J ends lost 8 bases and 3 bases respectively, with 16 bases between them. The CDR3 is CASTSGGAHYGYTF. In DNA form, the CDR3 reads TGTGCTAGTACTTCTGGGGGCGCCCACTATGGCTACACCTTC.

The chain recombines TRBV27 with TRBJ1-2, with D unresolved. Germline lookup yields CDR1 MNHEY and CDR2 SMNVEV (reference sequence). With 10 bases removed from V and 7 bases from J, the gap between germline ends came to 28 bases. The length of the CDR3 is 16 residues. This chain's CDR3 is CAIPDPKRLAALGYTF. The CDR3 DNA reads TGTGCCATCCCTGACCCAAAGAGGCTGGCGGCTCTTGGCTACACCTTC.